A single sample gave rise to the 27 T cell receptor beta chains below, sequenced in a study of blood T cells in healthy people across ages. A second about 6 to 12 cycle PCR used barcoded and J-beta primers. TCRdb independently ran MiXCR on the 5' RACE reads; one entry per CDR3 protein. The table includes around 1,900,000 distinct CDR3 sequences, roughly two fifths detected once. The sample taken for sequencing was blood. These receptors were collected from a human donor in good health.

V and J are TRBV10-3 and TRBJ2-7; D possibly uses TRBD1 or TRBD2 (5 bases each). This CDR3 comprises 13 residues. The V end was cut by 3 bases, the J end by 3 bases, with 9 bases between. CDR1 ENHRY and CDR2 SYGVKD come from the germline V gene. The CDR3 region is CAISDRGIYEQYF. DNA for the CDR3: TGTGCCATCAGTGATCGGGGCATCTACGAGCAGTACTTC.

The chain carries TRBV6-5 and TRBJ1-4, with D perhaps TRBD1 (5 bases). The germline gives CDR1 MNHEY, CDR2 SVGAGI. The ends were cut back, 6 bases at V and 3 bases at J, with 11 bases in the middle. This CDR3 has 14 residues. Here the CDR3 reads CASRDGGANEKLFF. DNA for the CDR3: TGTGCCAGCAGGGACGGGGGAGCTAATGAAAAACTGTTTTTT.

Notes on this clonotype: A read error may account for a junction end that differs from germline. V gene TRBV27 combines with J gene TRBJ2-7, with TRBD1 matching 7 bases. The germline V gene encodes CDR1 MNHEY and CDR2 SMNVEV (reference sequence). This CDR3 spans 14 amino acids. The CDR3 loop reads CACSETGTLYGQYF. As DNA, the CDR3 is TGTGCCTGCAGTGAGACAGGGACACTCTACGGGCAGTACTTC.

The chain links TRBV20-1 to TRBJ1-1, with D tentatively TRBD1 (5 bases). V shed 6 bases and J shed 4 bases, with 12 bases lying between them. The CDR3 runs to 12 residues. Per germline, CDR1 DFQATT and CDR2 SNEGSKA (reference sequence). CDR3 bases: TGCAGTGCCCTACCTGGGGGCACTGAAGCTTTCTTT. This translates into CSALPGGTEAFF.

This clonotype was counted only a few times. The V call is TRBV5-1, the J call TRBJ1-6; 9 positions agree with TRBD1. The V gene's germline CDR1 is SGHRS and CDR2 YFSETQ. The CDR3 extends over 17 amino acids. V dropped 2 bases and J dropped 11; count of bases not matched to a gene: 14. The CDR3 DNA reads TGCGCCAGCAGCTTTGCCCTACAGGGGGCGGCTGGGGCACCCCTCCACTTT. Encoded protein: CASSFALQGAAGAPLHF.

This clonotype has just one count. The chain joins TRBV6-6 to TRBJ2-7, with 8 positions matching TRBD1. With the DNA end fitting TRBJ2-5 better, the J assignment may be wrong. The CDR3 sequence is 15 residues long. Looked up from germline, CDR1 is MNHNY and CDR2 is SVGAGI (reference sequence). The CDR3 nucleotides are TGTGCCAGCAATATAAACAGGGGGGCGGGCGGGACCCAGTACTTC. Translation gives CASNINRGAGGTQYF.

The table lists this clonotype with many counts. The gene calls are TRBV20-1 and TRBJ2-1; a possible D gene is TRBD2 (5 bases). Germline values: CDR1 DFQATT, CDR2 SNEGSKA (reference sequence). The CDR3 extends over 12 amino acids. Deletions cut 3 bases from V and 2 bases from J, with 5 bases between. The CDR3: CSASGAYNEQFF. The CDR3 DNA reads as TGCAGTGCTAGCGGGGCCTACAATGAGCAGTTCTTC.

Note on this clonotype: Relative to the germline gene, one junction end is altered; a read error may explain this. The chain carries TRBV12-3 or TRBV12-4 and TRBJ2-1, with a weak D call TRBD1 (9 bases). This CDR3 region has 12 residues. CDR3 bases: TGTGTCAGCAGTTCGGGAGGGACAGGGCGGTTCTTC. It yields the protein CVSSSGGTGRFF.

The chain carries TRBV24-1 and TRBJ2-3, with D possibly matching TRBD2 (5 bases). With 7 bases removed from V and 4 bases from J, the gap between germline ends came to 17 bases. This CDR3 is built from 15 residues. Germline V gives CDR1 KGHDR, CDR2 SFDVKD. The CDR3 sequence is CATSTPKGSADTQYF. The CDR3, as DNA: TGTGCCACCAGCACCCCCAAAGGTAGCGCAGATACGCAGTATTTT.

The table lists this clonotype with a few counts. The V call is TRBV6-1, the J call TRBJ2-6; no firm D call. The V gene lost 2 bases and the J gene lost 4 bases, with 6 bases spanning the gap. CDR1 and CDR2 (germline): MNHNS, SASEGT. This CDR3 has 14 residues. The CDR3 here is CASSEMVGANVLTF. CDR3 DNA: TGTGCCAGCAGTGAAATGGTAGGGGCCAACGTCCTGACTTTC.

Of note for this clonotype: At one of its ends the junction is not consistent with the germline gene, which may arise from a read error. J is TRBJ2-6 and V is TRBV5-1; TRBD1 is a possible D gene (5 bases). The CDR3 sequence is 17 residues long. Germline V gene sequence: CDR1 SGHRS, CDR2 YFSETQ. In DNA, the CDR3 is TGCGCCAGCAGCTTAAGAACTACCAACTCTGGGGCCAACGTCCGGACTTTC. It specifies CASSLRTTNSGANVRTF.

The table lists this clonotype with a few counts. For the CDR3, the DNA is TGTGCCAGCAGCTTTAGATGGCGGGAGGCAGATACGCAGTATTTT. Residues: CASSFRWREADTQYF. The chain carries TRBV5-5 and TRBJ2-3; TRBD2 agrees at 8 bases. This CDR3 is built from 15 residues. V was clipped by 2 bases and J by 4 bases; unmatched bases: 6. CDR1 is SGHKS and CDR2 is YYEKEE in the germline V gene (reference sequence).

This clonotype turned up a few times. The rearrangement joins TRBV15 to TRBJ2-1; 9 positions match TRBD1. Germline CDR1 reads LNHNV; CDR2 reads YYDKDF (reference sequence). V dropped 1 base and J dropped 15; count of bases not matched to a gene: 13. The CDR3 consists of 15 residues. The CDR3 reads CATSRASTGGAFAFF. The CDR3, as DNA: TGTGCCACCAGCAGAGCTAGCACAGGGGGCGCGTTCGCGTTCTTC.

This clonotype was counted a few times. This chain uses TRBV6-2 or TRBV6-3 with TRBJ1-2; weak D call: TRBD1 (5 bases). Germline V CDR1 and CDR2: MNHEY, SVGEGT. Trimming left V 6 bases short and J 8 bases short, with 13 bases between. The CDR3 loop spans 12 amino acids. CDR3 protein: CASRTEVWGYTF. CDR3 bases: TGTGCCAGCAGGACAGAGGTTTGGGGCTACACCTTC.

Only a few counts were recorded for this clonotype. This sequence joins TRBV12-3 or TRBV12-4 and TRBJ1-5; D is perhaps TRBD1 (6 bases). There are 15 residues in the CDR3. V lost 0 bases to trimming and J lost 7 bases, with 13 bases between them. CDR3 sequence (DNA): TGTGCCAGCAGTTTAGCTGGGGGCGTGGGACAGCCCCAGCATTTT. Protein product: CASSLAGGVGQPQHF.

Ten or more counts support this clonotype. The chain joins TRBV7-2 to TRBJ2-3; D is unresolved. This CDR3 contains 13 residues. The V and J ends lost 5 bases and 6 bases respectively, with 12 bases between them. Germline V gene sequence: CDR1 SGHTA, CDR2 FQGNSA. The CDR3 loop reads CASSPPSRDTQYF. The CDR3 coding sequence is TGTGCCAGCAGCCCCCCCTCTAGGGATACGCAGTATTTT.

V gene TRBV20-1 combines with J gene TRBJ2-4; the match to TRBD2 covers 11 bases. The closer fit of TRBJ2-7 to the DNA end suggests the J call may be wrong. The V gene's germline CDR1 is DFQATT and CDR2 SNEGSKA (reference sequence). The CDR3 loop spans 13 amino acids. In DNA, the CDR3 is TGCAGTGCGCAGACTAGCGGGGTGTCCGAGCAGTACTTC. It codes for CSAQTSGVSEQYF.

This clonotype has just one count. This chain links TRBV7-2 with TRBJ1-2, with D uncertain. The CDR3 contains 14 residues. V was clipped by 2 bases and J by 3 bases, with 10 bases between them. Germline values: CDR1 SGHTA, CDR2 FQGNSA. CDR3 sequence reads: CASSLITADYGYTF. CDR3 bases: TGTGCCAGCAGCTTAATTACGGCAGACTATGGCTACACCTTC.

CDR3 coding DNA: TGTGCCAGCAGCTTAGAAAGGGGGGTAAATCAGCCCCAGCATTTT. Translating it yields CASSLERGVNQPQHF. V and J are TRBV11-2 and TRBJ1-5; weak D call: TRBD1 (6 bases). Trimming left V 0 bases short and J 4 bases short, with 10 bases between. The CDR3 totals 15 residues. From germline, CDR1 is SGHAT and CDR2 FQNNGV.

The chain is built from TRBV27 and TRBJ2-5, with 8 bases that match TRBD2. The better agreement between TRBJ2-7 and the DNA end casts doubt on the J call. Germline CDR1 reads MNHEY; CDR2 reads SMNVEV (reference sequence). This CDR3 is built from 17 residues. DNA of the CDR3: TGTGCCAGCAGTCTCACTTATTTAGCGGGGATAAAGTACGAGCAGTACTTC. The encoded protein is CASSLTYLAGIKYEQYF.

This clonotype has a count of ten or more. The V call is TRBV18, the J call TRBJ2-7; TRBD1 aligns across 10 bases. The ends lost 8 bases at V and 1 base at J; junction bases unmatched: 8. In germline, CDR1 is KGHSH, CDR2 LQKENI. The CDR3 has 15 amino acids. The CDR3 here is CASSPGQGFSYEQYF. Here the CDR3 DNA reads TGTGCCAGCAGTCCGGGACAGGGGTTTTCCTACGAGCAGTACTTC.

The chain employs TRBV7-2 and TRBJ1-2; D unclear. The CDR3 covers 12 residues. Trimming shortened V by 3 bases and J by 8 bases, and 10 bases separated the two germline ends. Germline V lookup: CDR1 SGHTA, CDR2 FQGNSA. The CDR3 here is CASSFTLRGYTF. For the CDR3, the DNA is TGTGCCAGCAGCTTCACCCTCAGGGGCTACACCTTC.

The V gene is TRBV19, the J gene TRBJ2-6, with a possible D match to TRBD2 (5 bases). The CDR3 length is 18 residues. Trimming shortened V by 5 bases and J by 4 bases, and 21 bases separated the two germline ends. Germline lookup yields CDR1 LNHDA and CDR2 SQIVND (reference sequence). For the CDR3, the DNA is TGTGCCAGTAGTCCCTTCGTAGGAGGCCTCGCGGGGGCCAACGTCCTGACTTTC. Amino acid sequence: CASSPFVGGLAGANVLTF.

In this sample, this clonotype turned up many times. The chain combines TRBV7-2 with TRBJ2-7, with D perhaps matching TRBD2 (5 bases). Germline CDR1 and CDR2: SGHTA and FQGNSA. The CDR3 is 12 residues long. V lost 6 bases and J lost 10, with 16 bases in between. In DNA form, the CDR3 reads TGTGCCAGCAGTTCAAGCCCTCTAGCCCAGTACTTC. Its protein product is CASSSSPLAQYF.

Only a few counts were recorded for this clonotype. The V gene is TRBV5-6, the J gene TRBJ1-2; D ambiguous. The V and J ends lost 1 base and 5 bases respectively, with 9 bases between them. The CDR3 loop spans 13 amino acids. Germline lookup yields CDR1 SGHDT and CDR2 YYEEEE. CDR3 DNA sequence: TGTGCCAGCAGCTTGCGGCTCTTGTATGGCTACACCTTC. It is translated as CASSLRLLYGYTF.

This chain links TRBV6-2 or TRBV6-3 with TRBJ2-5, with D perhaps matching TRBD1 (5 bases). V lost 5 bases to trimming and J lost 4 bases, with 14 bases between them. This CDR3 has 14 amino acids. Germline lookup yields CDR1 MNHEY and CDR2 SVGEGT. The CDR3 loop is CASSSRAPRETQYF. The DNA for the CDR3 is TGTGCCAGCAGTAGCAGGGCCCCCCGAGAGACCCAGTACTTC.

This clonotype has a handful of counts. The rearrangement links TRBV4-2 to TRBJ2-7, with D maybe TRBD2 (5 bases). The CDR3 sequence is 13 residues long. The ends were cut back, 4 bases at V and 3 bases at J, with 10 bases in the middle. CDR1 and CDR2 (germline): LGHNA, YNFKEQ. The DNA for the CDR3 is TGTGCCAGCAGCCCTAGCACGGACTACGAGCAGTACTTC. Amino acids: CASSPSTDYEQYF.